Below, 8 T cell receptor beta chains from the same sample are listed, as sequenced in a study of T cells after somatic rescue of genetic block. Measured with immunoSEQ multiplex PCR; TCRdb has only the in-frame clones, and not every one. The sample contains 85,000 to 90,000 clones, around 89% of which appear only once. Sample: peripheral blood mononuclear cells (PBMCs). The origin of the receptors is a woman aged 18-29 years.

The V gene is TRBV2, the J gene TRBJ2-1, with D perhaps TRBD2 (6 bases). V gave up 1 base and J gave up 4 bases, with 11 bases separating them. This CDR3 region has 15 residues. Germline lookup yields CDR1 SNHLY and CDR2 FYNNEI. CDR3 nucleotides: TGTGCCAGCAGTGAAGAGGGGACTGAATACAATGAGCAGTTCTTC. Protein sequence: CASSEEGTEYNEQFF.

The CDR3 spells CASSDGPGDYEQYF. The CDR3 bases are TGTGCCAGCAGTGACGGGCCAGGGGACTACGAGCAGTACTTC. The chain recombines TRBV2 with TRBJ2-7; a possible D gene is TRBD1 (6 bases). CDR1 is SNHLY and CDR2 is FYNNEI in the germline V gene. The CDR3 runs 14 residues. V was clipped by 3 bases and J by 3 bases, with 12 bases between them.

The table lists this clone with a few counts. V and J are TRBV7-3 and TRBJ2-1; 9 bases fit TRBD2. Unmatched junction bases numbered 6, after V lost 1 base and J lost 8 bases. The germline gives CDR1 SGHTA, CDR2 FQGTGA. The CDR3 extends over 15 amino acids. The CDR3 DNA is TGTGCCAGCAGCTTAAGCGGGAGGGCCAGGGATGAGCAGTTCTTC. The encoded protein is CASSLSGRARDEQFF. Together with reference TRBV7-3 and TRBJ2-1, the CDR3 gives the full variable domain: GAGVSQTPSNKVTEKGKYVELRCDPISGHTALYWYRQSLGQGPEFLIYFQGTGAADDSGLPNDRFFAVRPEGSVSTLKIQRTERGDSAVYLCASSLSGRARDEQFFGPGTRLTVL.

This clone came up a few times. This chain links TRBV6-5 with TRBJ1-3, with D perhaps matching TRBD1 (6 bases). Germline V gives CDR1 MNHEY, CDR2 SVGAGI. The CDR3 loop spans 13 amino acids. Trimming removed 5 bases from V and 4 bases from J, with 9 bases in between. CDR3 loop: CASSRQGGNTIYF. The CDR3 DNA reads TGTGCCAGCAGTCGGCAGGGGGGAAACACCATATATTTT.

V and J are TRBV6-5 and TRBJ1-2; unclear D gene. Trimming took off 6 bases at V and 5 bases at J, with 16 bases between the two ends. Germline loops: CDR1 MNHEY, CDR2 SVGAGI. The CDR3 is 14 amino acids. The CDR3 is CASRGSVLWYGYTF. CDR3 DNA: TGTGCCAGCAGGGGGTCCGTTCTGTGGTATGGCTACACCTTC.

The V and J genes are TRBV7-9 and TRBJ2-3, with D possibly matching TRBD2 (5 bases). CDR3 length equals 14 residues. V gave up 2 bases and J gave up 5 bases, with 11 bases separating them. The V gene's germline CDR1 is SEHNR and CDR2 FQNEAQ (reference sequence). As DNA, the CDR3 is TGTGCCAGCAGCTTAAACGGGATGGGAGATACGCAGTATTTT. Translated, it gives CASSLNGMGDTQYF.

This rearrangement joins TRBV7-2 to TRBJ2-1; D is unresolved. The CDR3 length is 13 residues. From germline, CDR1 is SGHTA and CDR2 FQGNSA. Trimming took off 5 bases at V and 4 bases at J, with 9 bases between the two ends. As DNA, the CDR3 is TGTGCCAGCAGCCCCCTGTTGTACAATGAGCAGTTCTTC. Encoded protein: CASSPLLYNEQFF.

This chain connects TRBV6-5 to TRBJ1-5, with 7 bases lining up with TRBD1. The CDR3 runs 15 residues. V trimming: 0 bases; J trimming: 1 base; junction bases outside the gene matches: 0. Germline CDR1 and CDR2: MNHEY and SVGAGI. The CDR3: CASSYSTGSNQPQHF. CDR3 sequence (DNA): TGTGCCAGCAGTTACTCGACAGGGAGCAATCAGCCCCAGCATTTT.